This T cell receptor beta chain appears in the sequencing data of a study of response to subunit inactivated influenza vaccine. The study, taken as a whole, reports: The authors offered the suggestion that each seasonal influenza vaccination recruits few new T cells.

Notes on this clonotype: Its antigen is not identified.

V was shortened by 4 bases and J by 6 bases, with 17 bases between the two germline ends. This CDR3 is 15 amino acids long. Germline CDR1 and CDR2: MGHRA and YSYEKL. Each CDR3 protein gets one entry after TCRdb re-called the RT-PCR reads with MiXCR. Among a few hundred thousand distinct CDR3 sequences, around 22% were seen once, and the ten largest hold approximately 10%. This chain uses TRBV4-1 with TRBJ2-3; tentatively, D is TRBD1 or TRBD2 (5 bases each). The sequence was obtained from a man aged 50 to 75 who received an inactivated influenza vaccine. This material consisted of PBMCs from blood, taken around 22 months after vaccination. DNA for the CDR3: TGCGCCAGCAGCCGCCTGACCGGGACCTCCGATACGCAGTATTTT. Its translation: CASSRLTGTSDTQYF.